The rows below give T cell receptor beta chains drawn from one sample of a study of T cells in Graves' hyperthyroidism and ophthalmopathy. TCRdb re-derived calls from the multiplex PCR reads in MiXCR, one entry per CDR3 protein. The sample has about 320,000 distinct CDR3 sequences; around 16% are singletons. The sequencing sample was made of blood. The receptors come from a man aged 25 to 45 with Graves' hyperthyroidism. Both conserved end residues are part of each CDR3. Fields, in order: D gene, V gene, clone size, J gene, CDR3 DNA, CDR3 protein. D genes are given only for firm matches. Clone size is given for some rows only: seen once, a few or many times, or a class if the clone is expanded.

D: -; V: TRBV28; size: many; J: TRBJ2-1; DNA: TGTGCCAGCAGTTCTCCCCAGGGCAATGAGCAGTTCTTC; CDR3: CASSSPQGNEQFF
D: TRBD1; V: TRBV2; size: many; J: TRBJ2-5; DNA: TGTGCCAGCAGTGACTCGACAGGGGGCCAAGAGACCCAGTACTTC; CDR3: CASSDSTGGQETQYF
D: -; V: TRBV24-1; size: many; J: TRBJ2-1; DNA: TGTGCCACCAGTGATTTCAGAGGCAATGAGCAGTTCTTC; CDR3: CATSDFRGNEQFF
D: TRBD1; V: TRBV4-1; size: -; J: TRBJ2-7; DNA: TGCGCCAGCAGCCAAGATGGGGACAGGGAGTGGGAGCAGTACTTC; CDR3: CASSQDGDREWEQYF
D: -; V: TRBV11-3; size: -; J: TRBJ2-1; DNA: TGTGCCAGCTCCGAGGCGGGACGCTCCTACAATGAGCAGTTCTTC; CDR3: CASSEAGRSYNEQFF
D: TRBD2; V: TRBV28; size: -; J: TRBJ2-3; DNA: TGTGCCAGCAGTTGGGAGACTAGCGGGAGTGAGTCAGGTACGCAGTATTTT; CDR3: CASSWETSGSESGTQYF
D: TRBD2; V: TRBV20-1; size: many; J: TRBJ2-1; DNA: TGCAGTACCCATGGAGCGGGGGTTGAGCAGTTCTTC; CDR3: CSTHGAGVEQFF
D: -; V: TRBV20-1; size: -; J: TRBJ1-2; DNA: TGCAGTGCTAGGAGGGACACCGCTAACTATGGCTACACCTTC; CDR3: CSARRDTANYGYTF
D: TRBD2; V: TRBV24-1; size: -; J: TRBJ2-2; DNA: TGTGCCACCAGTGAATCTAGCGGGAGAGGCGCCGGGGAGCTGTTTTTT; CDR3: CATSESSGRGAGELFF
D: TRBD1; V: TRBV7-9; size: many; J: TRBJ1-1; DNA: TGTGCCAGCAGCTTAGATGGTACAGGGGCACCTGAAGCTTTCTTT; CDR3: CASSLDGTGAPEAFF
D: TRBD1; V: TRBV11-2; size: many; J: TRBJ1-6; DNA: TGTGCCAGCAGCTTCCAGGGACAGGGACGATCACCCCTCCACTTT; CDR3: CASSFQGQGRSPLHF